The 5 T cell receptor beta chains below were found in one sample sequenced in a study of blood T cell repertoires in COVID-19. Generated by immunoSEQ multiplex PCR, the TCRdb table keeps only in-frame clones and is missing some. The data hold just over 150,000 clones, with 85% to 90% observed a single time. The source material was peripheral blood. The receptors stem from a middle-aged woman with acute or convalescent COVID-19.

The gene calls are TRBV28 and TRBJ1-5, with 7 bases identical to TRBD1. The CDR3 is made up of 15 amino acids. The V gene's germline CDR1 is MDHEN and CDR2 SYDVKM. V lost 0 bases, J lost 1 base, and 0 bases stayed unmatched. CDR3 amino acids: CASSLWTGSNQPQHF. In nucleotides, the CDR3 is TGTGCCAGCAGTTTATGGACAGGGAGCAATCAGCCCCAGCATTTT.

The chain couples TRBV2 to TRBJ2-1; 9 positions match TRBD2. Germline V lookup: CDR1 SNHLY, CDR2 FYNNEI. J lost 3 bases, V lost 6 bases, and 3 bases had no gene match. CDR3 size: 14 residues. CDR3 coding DNA: TGTGCCAGCAGACTAGCGGGTTTCTACAATGAGCAGTTCTTC. Translated, it gives CASRLAGFYNEQFF.

This rearrangement joins TRBV30 to TRBJ1-2, with D maybe TRBD1 (5 bases). Trimming stripped 2 bases from V and 6 bases from J, with 13 bases between. Germline CDR1 and CDR2: GTSNPN and SVGIG (reference sequence). This CDR3 is built from 13 residues. CDR3: CAWSRGSYDGYTF. DNA of the CDR3: TGTGCCTGGAGTCGGGGGTCCTATGATGGCTACACCTTC.

This clone was detected only a few times. Other DNA sequences within the sample encode an identical CDR3. The chain uses TRBV28 and TRBJ2-2, with D hard to call. Germline-derived CDR1 and CDR2 are MDHEN and SYDVKM. This CDR3 contains 13 residues. Trimming took 2 bases from V and 2 from J, leaving 3 bases between them. CDR3 nucleotide sequence: TGTGCCAGCAGTTTACTAAACACCGGGGAGCTGTTTTTT. This translates into CASSLLNTGELFF.

This clone was seen just once. The chain carries TRBV21-1 and TRBJ1-2; TRBD1 was called by the table and not checked on the DNA. TRBV21-1 is assigned pseudogene status. The length of the CDR3 is 16 residues. The CDR3 reads CASSKALWAGGHGYTF. The CDR3 region has the DNA TGTGCCAGCAGCAAAGCGCTTTGGGCAGGGGGCCATGGCTACACCTTC.